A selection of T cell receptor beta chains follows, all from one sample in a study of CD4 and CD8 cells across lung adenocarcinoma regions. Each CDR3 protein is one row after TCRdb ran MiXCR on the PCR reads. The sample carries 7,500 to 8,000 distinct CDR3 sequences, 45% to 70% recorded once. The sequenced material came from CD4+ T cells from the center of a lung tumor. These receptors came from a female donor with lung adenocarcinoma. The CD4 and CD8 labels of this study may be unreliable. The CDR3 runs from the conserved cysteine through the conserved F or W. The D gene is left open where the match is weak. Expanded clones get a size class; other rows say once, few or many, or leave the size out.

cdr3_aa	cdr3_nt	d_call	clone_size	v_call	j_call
CASSEEVGSGNSPLHF	TGTGCCAGCAGTGAAGAGGTAGGGTCGGGAAATTCACCCCTCCACTTT	-	once	TRBV6-1	TRBJ1-6
CASSRDGDQETQYF	TGTGCCAGCAGTAGGGACGGGGATCAAGAGACCCAGTACTTC	-	few	TRBV6-1	TRBJ2-5
CASKLRTGGAYEQYF	TGTGCCAGCAAATTGAGGACAGGGGGGGCTTACGAGCAGTACTTC	TRBD1	-	TRBV6-1	TRBJ2-7
CASMRGQGSGELFF	TGTGCCAGCATGAGGGGACAGGGGTCCGGGGAGCTGTTTTTT	TRBD1	once	TRBV6-1	TRBJ2-2
CASSLTKGEQYF	TGTGCCAGCAGCTTAACGAAGGGCGAGCAGTACTTC	-	-	TRBV7-2	TRBJ2-7
CASSLGGTTDTQYF	TGCGCCAGCAGCCTCGGCGGAACCACAGATACGCAGTATTTT	-	-	TRBV4-3	TRBJ2-3
CASSDPSLGTDTQYF	TGTGCCAGCAGTGATCCTAGCTTAGGCACAGATACGCAGTATTTT	-	-	TRBV6-1	TRBJ2-3
CAGAIGGGDGDTQYF	TGTGCCGGGGCCATCGGGGGCGGTGACGGAGACACTCAGTACTTC	-	-	TRBV27	TRBJ2-5
CASSEVTRAGETQYF	TGTGCCAGCAGTGAAGTAACAAGGGCTGGGGAGACCCAGTACTTC	-	-	TRBV6-1	TRBJ2-5
CASSPILAGVGPEQFF	TGTGCCAGCAGCCCTATCCTCGCGGGAGTCGGTCCTGAGCAGTTCTTC	TRBD2	-	TRBV7-6	TRBJ2-1
CASTLNSPWYNEQFF	TGTGCCAGCACCCTTAACTCGCCGTGGTACAATGAGCAGTTCTTC	-	-	TRBV27	TRBJ2-1
CASSEALKTGVSGHMFF	TGTGCCAGCAGTGAAGCGCTTAAAACGGGTGTTTCCGGACACATGTTCTTC	-	few	TRBV6-1	TRBJ2-1
CASQRGGTGDTQYF	TGCGCCAGCCAGAGGGGTGGGACGGGAGATACGCAGTACTTC	-	once	TRBV4-1	TRBJ2-7
CASSRRGYDYGYTF	TGTGCCAGCAGTCGCCGGGGTTACGACTATGGCTACACCTTC	-	medium-sized	TRBV27	TRBJ1-2
CASRGLAGTGNEQFF	TGTGCCAGCAGGGGACTAGCGGGGACGGGCAATGAGCAGTTCTTC	TRBD2	-	TRBV27	TRBJ2-1
CAEQVYNEQFF	TGTGCCGAACAGGTCTACAATGAGCAGTTCTTC	-	-	TRBV7-2	TRBJ2-1
CASSPRDRAANLSDEQYF	TGTGCCAGCAGTCCCCGGGACAGGGCAGCAAACCTCAGCGACGAGCAGTACTTC	TRBD1	few	TRBV6-1	TRBJ2-7
CASSLGVSAETQYF	TGTGCCAGCAGTTTAGGGGTCTCAGCGGAGACCCAGTACTTC	-	few	TRBV12-3/TRBV12-4	TRBJ2-5
CASSEQGGSYNEQFF	TGTGCCAGCAGTGAACAGGGGGGCTCCTACAATGAGCAGTTCTTC	-	-	TRBV6-1	TRBJ2-1
CASSWGLAVYYEQYF	TGTGCCAGCAGCTGGGGACTAGCAGTTTACTACGAGCAGTACTTC	TRBD2	large	TRBV7-2	TRBJ2-7
CASSEQPQGNEQFF	TGTGCCAGCAGTGAACAGCCTCAGGGCAATGAGCAGTTCTTC	-	large	TRBV6-1	TRBJ2-1
CASTITGELFF	TGTGCCAGCACCATAACCGGGGAGCTGTTTTTT	-	few	TRBV12-3/TRBV12-4	TRBJ2-2
CASSLARENYGYTF	TGTGCCAGCAGCTTAGCCAGGGAGAACTATGGCTACACCTTC	-	few	TRBV11-2	TRBJ1-2
CASSLWQGRTEAFF	TGTGCCAGCAGTTTATGGCAGGGGCGAACTGAAGCTTTCTTT	-	-	TRBV28	TRBJ1-1
CASSPNPETYNEQFF	TGTGCCAGCAGCCCGAATCCGGAGACGTACAATGAGCAGTTCTTC	-	once	TRBV7-3	TRBJ2-1
CAISEGGSTDTQYF	TGTGCCATCAGTGAAGGGGGCAGCACAGATACGCAGTATTTT	TRBD1	once	TRBV10-3	TRBJ2-3
CASSYLGGRSDTQYF	TGTGCCAGCAGTTACCTCGGCGGGAGATCGGATACGCAGTATTTT	TRBD2	few	TRBV6-5	TRBJ2-3
CASSLAERDTQYF	TGTGCCAGCAGCTTAGCAGAGAGGGATACGCAGTATTTT	-	-	TRBV7-2	TRBJ2-3
CASSRTQDTQYF	TGTGCCAGCAGCCGAACCCAGGATACCCAGTACTTC	-	-	TRBV27	TRBJ2-5
CASSHRVNQPQHF	TGTGCCAGCAGTCACAGGGTCAATCAGCCCCAGCATTTT	-	-	TRBV27	TRBJ1-5
CASSEINGGGEQYF	TGTGCCAGCAGTGAAATTAATGGAGGGGGCGAGCAGTACTTC	-	few	TRBV6-1	TRBJ2-7